This entry lists 6 T cell receptor beta chains sequenced from one sample in a study of blood T cell repertoires in COVID-19. The data were produced by immunoSEQ multiplex PCR, yet TCRdb's version contains in-frame clones alone and is incomplete. Of about 220,000 clones listed, over 75% are singletons. The sequenced sample was PBMCs or T cells enriched from blood (not recorded which). The receptors originated from a woman aged 18-30 years in a cohort exposed to, infected with or recovered from COVID-19 (not recorded which).

The chain uses TRBV15 and TRBJ1-1; 8 positions match TRBD1. CDR1 is LNHNV and CDR2 is YYDKDF in the germline V gene (reference sequence). V shed 3 bases and J 4 bases; nucleotides not matched to a gene: 4. The CDR3 runs to 14 residues. CDR3 region: CATSRDRVGTEAFF. The CDR3 DNA reads TGTGCCACCAGCAGGGACAGGGTGGGCACTGAAGCTTTCTTT.

The V gene is TRBV7-2, the J gene TRBJ1-1, with D possibly TRBD1 on 6 matching bases. Trimming cost V 0 bases and J 4 bases, with 12 bases left between them. Per germline, CDR1 SGHTA and CDR2 FQGNSA. The CDR3 length is 15 residues. The CDR3 sequence is CASSLARGTPTEAFF. The CDR3 nucleotides are TGTGCCAGCAGCTTAGCGAGGGGGACCCCCACTGAAGCTTTCTTT.

The gene calls are TRBV7-9 and TRBJ1-1; 7 bases map to TRBD1. From germline, CDR1 is SEHNR and CDR2 FQNEAQ (reference sequence). This CDR3 contains 14 residues. Trimming cost V 5 bases and J 5 bases; bases outside gene matches: 8. DNA of the CDR3: TGTGCCAGCAGCCGCCGGGACAGCGATACTGAAGCTTTCTTT. The encoded protein is CASSRRDSDTEAFF. Using reference TRBV7-9 and TRBJ1-1 for the parts outside the CDR3, the full variable domain is DTGVSQNPRHKITKRGQNVTFRCDPISEHNRLYWYRQTLGQGPEFLTYFQNEAQLEKSRLLSDRFSAERPKGSFSTLEIQRTEQGDSAMYLCASSRRDSDTEAFFGQGTRLTVV.

V gene TRBV6-1 combines with J gene TRBJ1-2; 9 bases match TRBD1. V was clipped by 1 base and J by 3 bases; unmatched bases: 3. The V gene's germline CDR1 is MNHNS and CDR2 SASEGT. The CDR3 extends over 15 amino acids. CDR3 in DNA: TGTGCCAGCAGTGAAGGGACAGGGGCAGACTATGGCTACACCTTC. Protein: CASSEGTGADYGYTF.

The V call is TRBV11-3, the J call TRBJ1-5; D is perhaps TRBD1 (6 bases). Germline-derived CDR1 and CDR2 are SGHNT and YENEEA. V lost 5 bases and J lost 0, with 11 bases in between. CDR3 length: 15 residues. The CDR3 DNA follows: TGTGCCAGCAGCGAGGACAGATATAGCAATCAGCCCCAGCATTTT. It specifies CASSEDRYSNQPQHF.

The genes are TRBV6-5 and TRBJ1-2; no firm D call. In germline, CDR1 is MNHEY, CDR2 SVGAGI. This CDR3 comprises 14 residues. Trimming stripped 5 bases from V and 3 bases from J, with 13 bases between. The CDR3 reads CASSTRELDYGYTF. The CDR3 DNA sequence: TGTGCCAGCAGTACTAGGGAATTGGACTATGGCTACACCTTC.